The present T cell receptor beta chain was sequenced within a study of blood T cell repertoires in COVID-19. Study context: Material from acute and convalescent COVID-19 was sourced from the United States, Italy and Spain. The analysed material was cDNA or gDNA that came from T cells, B-cell-depleted T cells, or PBMCs.

Donors in Cohort 3 who had recovered were those with two negative PCRs, healthcare professional clearance, or resolution of their symptoms. The authors' processing: Reference gene primers were amplified, and this amplification served to estimate nucleated cell counts. Using immunoSEQ multiplex PCR, the repertoire was profiled, and TCRdb retains in-frame clones only, with some absent. The V and J calls and clone size were taken over from that table, and D and trimming were inferred from the DNA. Counted here are 360,000 or so clones, around four fifths occurring once; the ten biggest clones make up 5% to 6%. The CDR3 runs to 15 residues. CDR1 SGHVS and CDR2 FNYEAQ come from the germline V gene. V gave up 0 bases and J gave up 8 bases; unmatched junction bases: 4.

This sequence originates from a woman aged 45 to 65 who had recovered from COVID-19. The sample comprised PBMCs or T cells enriched from blood (not recorded which). The chain employs TRBV7-6 and TRBJ2-1, with 10 bases aligning to TRBD2. The CDR3 protein is CASSLASGGVYEQFF. In DNA form, the CDR3 reads TGTGCCAGCAGCTTAGCAAGCGGGGGGGTATATGAGCAGTTCTTC.